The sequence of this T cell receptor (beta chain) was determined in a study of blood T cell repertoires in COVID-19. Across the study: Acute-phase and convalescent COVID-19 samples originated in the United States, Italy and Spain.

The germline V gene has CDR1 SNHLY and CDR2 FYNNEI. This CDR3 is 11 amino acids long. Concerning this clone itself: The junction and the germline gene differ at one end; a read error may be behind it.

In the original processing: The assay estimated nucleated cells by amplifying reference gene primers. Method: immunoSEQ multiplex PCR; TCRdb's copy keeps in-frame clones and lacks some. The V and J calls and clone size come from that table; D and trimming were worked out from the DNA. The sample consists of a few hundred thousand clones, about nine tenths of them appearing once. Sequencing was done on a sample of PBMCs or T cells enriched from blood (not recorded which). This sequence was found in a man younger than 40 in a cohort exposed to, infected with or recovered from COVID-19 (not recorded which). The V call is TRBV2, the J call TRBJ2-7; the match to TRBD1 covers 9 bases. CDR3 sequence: CASYLQGQGFF. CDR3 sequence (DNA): TGTGCCAGCTATTTGCAGGGACAGGGATTCTTC.